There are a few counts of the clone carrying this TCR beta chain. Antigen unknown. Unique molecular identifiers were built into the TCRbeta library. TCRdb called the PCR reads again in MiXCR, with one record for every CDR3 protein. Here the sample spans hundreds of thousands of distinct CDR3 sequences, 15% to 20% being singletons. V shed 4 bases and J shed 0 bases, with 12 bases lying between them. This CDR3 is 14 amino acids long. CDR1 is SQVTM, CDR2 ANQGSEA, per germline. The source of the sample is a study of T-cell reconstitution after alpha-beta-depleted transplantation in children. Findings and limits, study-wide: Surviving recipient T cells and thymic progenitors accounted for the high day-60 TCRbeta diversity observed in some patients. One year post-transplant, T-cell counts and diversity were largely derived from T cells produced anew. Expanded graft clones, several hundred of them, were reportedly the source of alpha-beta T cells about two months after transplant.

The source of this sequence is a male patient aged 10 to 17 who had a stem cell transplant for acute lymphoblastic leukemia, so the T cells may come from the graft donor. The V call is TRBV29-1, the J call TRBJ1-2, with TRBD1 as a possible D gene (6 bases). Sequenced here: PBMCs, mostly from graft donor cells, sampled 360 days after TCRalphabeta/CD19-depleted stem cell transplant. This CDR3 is CSVVRDITNYGYTF. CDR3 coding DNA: TGCAGCGTTGTGCGGGACATCACTAACTATGGCTACACCTTC.